A selection of T cell receptor beta chains follows, all from one sample in a study of CD8+ T cells in alopecia areata. Measured with immunoSEQ multiplex PCR; TCRdb has only the in-frame clones, and not every one. The table shows some 130,000 clones, with approximately 48% occurring only once. Sequences were derived from CD8+ T cells sorted from blood, sampled at week 0. The receptors originated from a human donor with alopecia areata. The conserved cysteine and the conserved F or W are not part of the CDR3 here. The order of the fields is CDR3 length, J gene, V gene, CDR3 protein.

12	TRBJ1-2	TRBV6-5	ASSYSPGEWGYT
13	TRBJ2-1	TRBV7-3	ASSPLAGGQDEQF
17	TRBJ2-3	TRBV4-1	ASSQEDRSLSSSTDTQY
13	TRBJ1-2	TRBV6-5	ASSYSSGENYGYT
12	TRBJ2-7	TRBV25-1	ASSSIDSSYEQY
12	TRBJ2-7	TRBV9	ASSAGTLAYEQY
13	TRBJ1-1	TRBV13	ASSLAEQGNTEAF
13	TRBJ2-6	TRBV27	ASTGLFSGANVLT
13	TRBJ1-2	TRBV5-1	ASSLGTGSYVGYT
10	TRBJ1-6	TRBV30	AWSVDNSPLH
12	TRBJ2-2	TRBV27	ASSNRVGTGELF
13	TRBJ2-3	TRBV5-8	ASSLGGQGTDTQY
12	TRBJ1-1	TRBV30	AWSDSDRDTEAF
13	TRBJ1-6	TRBV6-5	ASSYSIQGNSPLH
11	TRBJ1-1	TRBV15	ATSYRGSAEAF
12	TRBJ1-2	TRBV4-3	ASSQTPGDRGYT
14	TRBJ1-1	TRBV4-2	ASSQGTGSENTEAF
12	TRBJ2-7	TRBV19	ASSRTGTVYEQY
11	TRBJ2-7	TRBV13	ASSLGSAYEQY
10	TRBJ2-7	TRBV5-4	ASSSKPYEQY